This T cell receptor (beta chain) is drawn from a study of identical twins. A word on this clonotype: Its specificity is unknown.

Donors were all healthy Caucasians. Notes on the study in general: Carriage of fewer insertions was seen in abundant cord blood beta clonotypes, whereas memory repertoires showed none. In zero-insertion analyses, partial confounding could arise from invariant MAIT and iNKT cells.

One entry per CDR3 protein, called by TCRdb with MiXCR from the 5' RACE reads. The sample records approximately 600,000 distinct CDR3 sequences, over 8.5% being singletons. Germline values: CDR1 LNHNV, CDR2 YYDKDF (reference sequence). This CDR3 comprises 16 residues. The V and J ends lost 0 bases and 4 bases respectively, with 13 bases between them. The data also belong to a second study, concerning yellow fever vaccine responses in identical twins.

The chain employs TRBV15 and TRBJ1-5; D remains unclear. Sequencing used PBMCs. This clonotype was sampled from a woman between 18 and 29 years old in good health. The DNA for the CDR3 is TGTGCCACCAGCAGAGATGGAGGTCTACTAAATCAGCCCCAGCATTTT. Its protein is CATSRDGGLLNQPQHF.